The next 28 T cell receptor beta chains were all read from a single sample in a study of T cells in Graves' hyperthyroidism and ophthalmopathy. Template material for amplifying TCR beta CDR3 regions consisted of RNA transcripts. During a first-round RT-PCR of the TCR CDR3, the HTBI primer set was used. MiXCR, run by TCRdb on the multiplex PCR reads, gives a single entry per CDR3 protein. In the table there are about 250,000 distinct CDR3 sequences, roughly a quarter of which are singletons. The sample comprised blood. The source of these receptors is a woman in her 40s with Graves' ophthalmopathy.

The chain couples TRBV10-3 to TRBJ1-1, with 7 bases matching TRBD1. V lost 3 bases, J lost 8 bases, and 3 bases stayed unmatched. Germline-derived CDR1 and CDR2 are ENHRY and SYGVKD. This CDR3 has 12 amino acids. The CDR3 bases are TGTGCCATCAGTGACTCGGACAGGGAAGCTTTCTTT. It is translated as CAISDSDREAFF.

This clonotype was seen at least ten times. The rearrangement links TRBV6-1 to TRBJ2-7; tentatively, D is TRBD2 (7 bases). The CDR3 length is 16 residues. Germline values: CDR1 MNHNS, CDR2 SASEGT. V lost 4 bases and J lost 2, with 18 bases in between. CDR3 DNA sequence: TGTGCCAGCAGTGGGGGGGGCTGGCGGGAACCCTACGAGCAGTACTTC. Protein: CASSGGGWREPYEQYF.

In this sample, this clonotype turned up many times. A read error may explain this, as a much larger clone is one base away. The chain combines TRBV12-3 or TRBV12-4 with TRBJ2-7, with TRBD2 identical over 7 bases. This CDR3 has 12 residues. Losses at the gene ends were 3 bases for V and 5 bases for J; bases not matched to a gene: 1. The CDR3 region has the DNA TGTGCCAGCAGTTTCCGGGGGGACGAGCAGTACTTC. Amino acid sequence: CASSFRGDEQYF.

This clonotype was seen ten or more times. This rearrangement joins TRBV12-3 or TRBV12-4 to TRBJ1-2, with a tentative D call TRBD1 (6 bases). The CDR3 spans 12 residues. Trimming took 6 bases from V and 5 from J, leaving 10 bases between them. The CDR3 sequence: CASSTTGYGYTF. CDR3 nucleotides: TGTGCCAGCAGCACCACAGGGTATGGCTACACCTTC.

At least ten counts were recorded for this clonotype. The chain recombines TRBV6-5 with TRBJ2-7; 9 bases are a match to TRBD2. CDR3 length: 15 residues. CDR1 MNHEY and CDR2 SVGAGI come from the germline V gene. Trimming took 6 bases from V and 7 from J; bases not matched to a gene: 13. CDR3 protein: CASRFTSGSPGEQYF. In DNA form, the CDR3 reads TGTGCCAGCAGATTTACTAGCGGGTCCCCGGGGGAGCAGTACTTC.

This clonotype was observed many times. The chain links TRBV7-8 to TRBJ2-5; 7 bases agree with TRBD2. The CDR3 loop spans 17 amino acids. The J segment lost 3 bases and the V segment lost 5 bases, leaving 15 bases of the junction unmatched. Germline-derived CDR1 and CDR2 are SGHVS and FQNEAQ. The CDR3 DNA is TGTGCCAGCAGCCCCACTCGGCGATTCAGCGGGAAAGAGACCCAGTACTTC. It encodes CASSPTRRFSGKETQYF.

This clonotype appeared many times. The V call is TRBV6-1, the J call TRBJ1-5; weak D call: TRBD1 (6 bases). The CDR3 is 15 residues long. CDR1 and CDR2 from the germline V gene are MNHNS and SASEGT. Trimming shortened V by 8 bases and J by 2 bases, and 16 bases separated the two germline ends. This CDR3 is CASGRGALGNQPQHF. CDR3 sequence (DNA): TGTGCCAGCGGTCGGGGGGCTTTAGGCAATCAGCCCCAGCATTTT.

This clonotype appeared many times. The chain links TRBV28 to TRBJ1-2; 8 bases line up with TRBD1. In germline, CDR1 is MDHEN, CDR2 SYDVKM. V dropped 6 bases and J dropped 0; count of bases not matched to a gene: 6. The length of the CDR3 is 15 residues. DNA for the CDR3: TGTGCCAGCAGGTTGCCGGGACAGGCTAACTATGGCTACACCTTC. It translates to CASRLPGQANYGYTF.

J is TRBJ2-7 and V is TRBV6-1, with 10 bases aligning to TRBD1. Per the germline V gene, CDR1 is MNHNS and CDR2 is SASEGT. V lost 6 bases to trimming and J lost 7 bases; unmatched junction nucleotides: 9. CDR3 size: 14 residues. The CDR3 DNA reads TGTGCCAGCAGAACATCGGGACAGGGGAGAGAGCAGTACTTC. It encodes CASRTSGQGREQYF.

The chain recombines TRBV3-1 with TRBJ1-2, with TRBD1 matching 11 bases. Germline-derived CDR1 and CDR2 are LGHDT and YNNKEL (reference sequence). Germline trimming cut 0 bases from V and 4 bases from J; bases unmatched to any gene: 7. There are 17 residues in the CDR3. CDR3 protein: CASSQDPPGTGGYGYTF. In nucleotides, the CDR3 is TGTGCCAGCAGCCAAGATCCGCCCGGGACAGGGGGCTATGGCTACACCTTC.

This clonotype has ten or more counts. The rearrangement links TRBV11-2 to TRBJ2-7; weak D call: TRBD1 (5 bases). The germline V and J ends were trimmed by 0 bases and 0 bases, with 9 bases remaining between them. The CDR3 covers 15 residues. Looked up from germline, CDR1 is SGHAT and CDR2 is FQNNGV. The CDR3 DNA reads as TGTGCCAGCAGCTTAGATGAGACAGTCTCCTACGAGCAGTACTTC. Translated: CASSLDETVSYEQYF.

This clonotype appeared many times. The chain couples TRBV20-1 to TRBJ1-1; tentative D call: TRBD1 (5 bases). The CDR3 extends over 14 amino acids. Trimming removed 0 bases at V and 4 bases at J, with 12 bases between. CDR1 is DFQATT, CDR2 SNEGSKA, per germline (reference sequence). The CDR3 region has the DNA TGCAGTGCTAGAGATCTGGGGGGAGTCACTGAAGCTTTCTTT. Amino acid sequence: CSARDLGGVTEAFF.

Concerning this clonotype: The junction and the germline gene differ at one end; a read error may be behind it. The chain couples TRBV2 to TRBJ1-1; TRBD1 matches at 8 bases. CDR1 is SNHLY, CDR2 FYNNEI, per germline. The CDR3 has 10 residues. The CDR3 nucleotides read TGTGACAGCCAACAGGGGGAAGCTTACTTT. It specifies CDSQQGEAYF.

Many counts were recorded for this clonotype. The chain recombines TRBV2 with TRBJ2-2; 7 nucleotides align to TRBD2. This CDR3 is built from 15 residues. Losses at the gene ends were 10 bases for V and 5 bases for J; bases not matched to a gene: 13. The germline V gene has CDR1 SNHLY and CDR2 FYNNEI. CDR3 amino acids: CATPPASGATGELFF. The CDR3 bases are TGTGCCACCCCCCCCGCGAGCGGGGCGACCGGGGAGCTGTTTTTT.

This clonotype has at least ten counts. Here the CDR3 DNA reads TGCGCCAGCAGCCAAGATATCGAGGATTTCTACGAGCAGTACTTC. Encoded protein: CASSQDIEDFYEQYF. The V call is TRBV4-1, the J call TRBJ2-7; D uncertain. The CDR3 is made up of 15 amino acids. CDR1 and CDR2 (germline): MGHRA, YSYEKL. Trimming stripped 0 bases from V and 3 bases from J, with 12 bases between.

This clonotype came up many times. The chain recombines TRBV6-5 with TRBJ2-7; 7 bases agree with TRBD2. The CDR3 consists of 15 residues. The V gene's germline CDR1 is MNHEY and CDR2 SVGAGI. Germline trimming cut 3 bases from V and 0 bases from J; bases unmatched to any gene: 5. The CDR3 DNA sequence: TGTGCCAGCAGTTATCGCCGGGACTACTCCTACGAGCAGTACTTC. It specifies CASSYRRDYSYEQYF.

This clonotype was observed at least ten times. The CDR3 nucleotides are TGCAGTGCTAGAGTGGCTAGCGGAGCCCCCGAGCAGTACTTC. Protein: CSARVASGAPEQYF. The chain couples TRBV20-1 to TRBJ2-7; 7 bases match TRBD2. The germline V gene encodes CDR1 DFQATT and CDR2 SNEGSKA (reference sequence). V shed 1 base, J shed 6 bases, and the junction held 9 bases outside the gene matches. There are 14 residues in the CDR3.

This clonotype was detected only a few times. The chain couples TRBV11-2 to TRBJ1-5, with D unresolved. V gave up 1 base and J gave up 2 bases, with 9 bases separating them. The CDR3 extends over 15 amino acids. Germline V gene lookup returns CDR1 SGHAT and CDR2 FQNNGV. This CDR3 reads CASSLGASGNQPQHF. The CDR3 nucleotides are TGTGCCAGCAGCTTAGGAGCAAGCGGCAATCAGCCCCAGCATTTT.

This clonotype was seen many times. The chain uses TRBV6-5 and TRBJ1-2, with TRBD1 matching over 7 bases. After removal of 8 bases from V and 5 bases from J, the junction contained 2 bases not matched to a gene. Looked up from germline, CDR1 is MNHEY and CDR2 is SVGAGI. This CDR3 is built from 11 residues. The CDR3 DNA follows: TGTGCCAGCTCACAGGGGTATGGCTACACCTTC. This gives the protein CASSQGYGYTF.

This rearrangement joins TRBV12-3 or TRBV12-4 to TRBJ1-1; no clear D. The CDR3 extends over 14 amino acids. Trimming took off 3 bases at V and 1 base at J, with 9 bases between the two ends. As DNA, the CDR3 is TGTGCCAGCAGTTTTCGGCGGACGAACACTGAAGCTTTCTTT. This sequence encodes CASSFRRTNTEAFF.

This clonotype was picked up many times. The J gene is TRBJ2-7, the V gene TRBV28; the D gene is possibly TRBD2 (6 bases). Germline CDR1 and CDR2: MDHEN and SYDVKM. The CDR3 consists of 17 residues. V lost 3 bases and J 2 bases, leaving 20 bases between the germline ends. DNA of the CDR3: TGTGCCAGCAGTTTTAGTGCTGCCGGGAGTGGGACCTACGAGCAGTACTTC. Translating it yields CASSFSAAGSGTYEQYF.

This clonotype was seen ten or more times. The J gene is TRBJ1-1, the V gene TRBV6-1; no definite D call. Looked up from germline, CDR1 is MNHNS and CDR2 is SASEGT. The V end lost 1 base, the J end lost 5 bases, and 11 bases lay between the germline ends. This CDR3 spans 14 amino acids. This CDR3 is CASSEEWIETEAFF. In DNA form, the CDR3 reads TGTGCCAGCAGTGAAGAATGGATAGAAACTGAAGCTTTCTTT.

The V call is TRBV2, the J call TRBJ2-5; tentative D call: TRBD2 (5 bases). CDR3 length: 13 residues. V shed 6 bases and J shed 2 bases, with 10 bases lying between them. Germline loops: CDR1 SNHLY, CDR2 FYNNEI. This chain's CDR3 is CASRYQRQETQYF. In nucleotides, the CDR3 is TGTGCCAGCAGGTATCAGCGGCAAGAGACCCAGTACTTC.

The sample holds many counts of this clonotype. The chain employs TRBV28 and TRBJ2-7; D might be TRBD2 (7 bases). Trimming left V 6 bases short and J 6 bases short, with 15 bases between. This CDR3 has 13 residues. Per germline, CDR1 MDHEN and CDR2 SYDVKM. The CDR3 coding sequence is TGTGCCAGCAGGAGGGGGGGGGACTCCGAGCAGTACTTC. Translated: CASRRGGDSEQYF.

This clonotype was seen once. Given a much more abundant clone one base away, this may be a read error. CDR3 sequence reads: CASSPSGRYTGELFF. CDR3 nucleotides: TGTGCCAGCAGCCCTAGCGGGAGGTACACCGGGGAGCTGTTTTTT. The chain employs TRBV7-9 and TRBJ2-2, with 11 positions matching TRBD2. The ends lost 5 bases at V and 3 bases at J; junction bases unmatched: 2. The germline CDR1 and CDR2 sequences are SEHNR and FQNEAQ (reference sequence). The CDR3 runs to 15 residues.

At least ten counts were recorded for this clonotype. The J gene is TRBJ1-1, the V gene TRBV11-2; D is ambiguous. CDR3 length: 14 residues. V was clipped by 0 bases and J by 5 bases, with 10 bases between them. CDR1 SGHAT and CDR2 FQNNGV come from the germline V gene. In nucleotides, the CDR3 is TGTGCCAGCAGCTTAGAGGTAGGGCCAACTGAAGCTTTCTTT. This codes for CASSLEVGPTEAFF.

There are a few counts of this clonotype. This chain joins TRBV12-3 or TRBV12-4 and TRBJ2-5; 9 nucleotides align to TRBD2. V shed 3 bases, J shed 1 base, and the junction held 6 bases outside the gene matches. CDR3 size: 16 residues. The CDR3 protein is CASSLFAGGAQETQYF. The CDR3 coding sequence is TGTGCCAGCAGTTTGTTTGCGGGGGGGGCCCAAGAGACCCAGTACTTC.

In the case of this clonotype: At one boundary the junction diverges from the germline segment, which might be a read error. The rearrangement uses TRBV5-1 and TRBJ1-1; TRBD1 matches 7 bases. The CDR3 sequence is 16 residues long. Germline CDR1 and CDR2: SGHRS and YFSETQ. The CDR3 DNA reads TGCGCTAGCAGCCCGGCACTTTGGCAGGGGGTCACTGAAGCTTTCTTT. Protein sequence: CASSPALWQGVTEAFF.